Reported below is one T cell receptor (beta chain). The antigen is not known. TCRdb re-analysed the RACE reads in MiXCR, keeping a single row per CDR3 protein. The sample lists approximately 160,000 distinct CDR3 sequences; 25% to 35% were seen once. This specimen belongs to a study of human T cells and chemical hapten exposure. Study observations and caveats: Because they had alopecia, donors may respond immunologically unlike healthy people.

The time point: patch test 3, about 24 weeks after DPC sensitization. Treatment indicated: therapeutic diphenylcyclopropenone sensitization with weekly scalp DPC. Suited to DPC and affected by alopecia, the donors ranged from 18 to 70 years old. This CDR3 spans 15 amino acids. With 2 bases clipped from V and 3 bases from J, the junction kept 4 bases outside the gene matches. Germline CDR1 and CDR2: DFQATT and SNEGSKA (reference sequence). The V gene is TRBV20-1, the J gene TRBJ2-3, with 11 bases aligning to TRBD2. This TCR was sampled from a woman younger than 35 with alopecia areata. Some clones in this sample may be carry-over from other donors' samples. Sequenced here: whole blood, sampled in connection with sensitization to the hapten diphenylcyclopropenone (DPC). CDR3 bases: TGCAGTGCTAGAATAGCGGGAGGGCCTACAGATACGCAGTATTTT. Translation gives CSARIAGGPTDTQYF.